This T cell receptor (beta chain) was retrieved from a study of T cell responses to AZD1222 COVID-19 vaccine. Germline loops: CDR1 MNHEY, CDR2 SVGEGT. The CDR3 sequence is 18 residues long. The V segment lost 2 bases and the J segment 4 bases; nucleotides outside the gene matches: 13. As to this clone: Its antigen is unidentified.

Produced via immunoSEQ multiplex PCR; TCRdb's table is partial and in-frame only. The table has roughly 120,000 clones, 88% seen once; the top ten hold just over 3.5%. Study-wide results and caveats: Once two AZD1222 doses were given, Spike-specific TCR breadth and depth went up. Spike-wide vaccine-associated CD4 TCRs dominated at 160-218 and 743-854.

Samples with a second dose at about 4 or about 12 weeks were pooled together. The receptor was isolated from an adult who received the AZD1222 COVID-19 vaccine. Material: peripheral blood, obtained 28 days after the second AZD1222 dose. The rearrangement joins TRBV6-2 or TRBV6-3 to TRBJ1-5, with 8 bases matching TRBD1. CDR3 nucleotide sequence: TGTGCCAGCAGTTACCTCTCGGACAGGGAGACTTCTAATCAGCCCCAGCATTTT. The encoded protein is CASSYLSDRETSNQPQHF.